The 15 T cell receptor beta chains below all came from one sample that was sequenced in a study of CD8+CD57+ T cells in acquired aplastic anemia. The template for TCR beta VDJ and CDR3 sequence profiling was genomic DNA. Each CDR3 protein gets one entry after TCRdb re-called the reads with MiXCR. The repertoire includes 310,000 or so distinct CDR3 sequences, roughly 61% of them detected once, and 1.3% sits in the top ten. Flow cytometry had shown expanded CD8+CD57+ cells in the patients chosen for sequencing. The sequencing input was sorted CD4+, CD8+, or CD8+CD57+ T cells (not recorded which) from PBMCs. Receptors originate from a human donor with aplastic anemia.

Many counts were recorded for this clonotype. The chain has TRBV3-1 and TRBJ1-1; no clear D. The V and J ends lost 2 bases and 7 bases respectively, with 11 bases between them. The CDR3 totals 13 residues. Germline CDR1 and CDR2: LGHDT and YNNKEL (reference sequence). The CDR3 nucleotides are TGTGCCAGCAGCCAATGGGCGGACGTTGAAGCTTTCTTT. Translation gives CASSQWADVEAFF.

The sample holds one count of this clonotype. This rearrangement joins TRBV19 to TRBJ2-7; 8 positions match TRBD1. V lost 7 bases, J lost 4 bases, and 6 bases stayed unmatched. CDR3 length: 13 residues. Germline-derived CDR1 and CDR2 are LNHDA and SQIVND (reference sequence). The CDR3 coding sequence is TGTGCCAGTACCGGGACAGGCCTGTACGAGCAGTACTTC. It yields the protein CASTGTGLYEQYF.

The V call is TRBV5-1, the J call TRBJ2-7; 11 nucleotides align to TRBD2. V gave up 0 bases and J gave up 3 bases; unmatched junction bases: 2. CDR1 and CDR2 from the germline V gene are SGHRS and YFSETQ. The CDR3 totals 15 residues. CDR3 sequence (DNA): TGCGCCAGCAGCTTGGGACTAGCGGGGAACTACGAGCAGTACTTC. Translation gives CASSLGLAGNYEQYF. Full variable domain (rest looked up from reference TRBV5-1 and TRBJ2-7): KAGVTQTPRYLIKTRGQQVTLSCSPISGHRSVSWYQQTPGQGLQFLFEYFSETQRNKGNFPGRFSGRQFSNSRSEMNVSTLELGDSALYLCASSLGLAGNYEQYFGPGTRLTVT.

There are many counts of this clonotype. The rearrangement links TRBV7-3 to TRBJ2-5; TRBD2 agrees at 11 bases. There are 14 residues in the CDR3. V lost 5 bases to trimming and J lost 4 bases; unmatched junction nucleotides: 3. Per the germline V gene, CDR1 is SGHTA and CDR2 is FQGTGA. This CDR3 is CASSPGTSGETQYF. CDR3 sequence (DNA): TGTGCCAGCAGCCCAGGGACTAGCGGAGAGACCCAGTACTTC.

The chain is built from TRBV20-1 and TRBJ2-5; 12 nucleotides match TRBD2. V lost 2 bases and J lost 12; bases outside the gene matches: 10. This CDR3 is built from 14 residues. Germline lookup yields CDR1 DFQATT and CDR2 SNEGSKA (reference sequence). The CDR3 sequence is CSARLAGGPGPEYF. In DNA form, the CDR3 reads TGCAGTGCTAGACTAGCGGGAGGGCCGGGGCCCGAGTACTTC.

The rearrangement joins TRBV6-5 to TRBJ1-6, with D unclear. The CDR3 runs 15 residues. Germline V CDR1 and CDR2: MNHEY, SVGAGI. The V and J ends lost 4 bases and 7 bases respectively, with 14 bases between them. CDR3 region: CASSSVNARNSPLHF. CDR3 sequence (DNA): TGTGCCAGCAGTTCCGTTAACGCAAGAAATTCACCCCTCCACTTT.

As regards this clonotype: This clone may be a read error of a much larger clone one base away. The CDR3: CASRNRAASSYEQYF. The CDR3 bases are TGTGCCAGCAGAAATCGTGCCGCTAGCTCCTACGAGCAGTACTTC. V is TRBV10-3 and J is TRBJ2-7; unclear D gene. The germline V gene has CDR1 ENHRY and CDR2 SYGVKD. V gave up 10 bases and J gave up 0 bases, with 19 bases separating them. The CDR3 consists of 15 residues.

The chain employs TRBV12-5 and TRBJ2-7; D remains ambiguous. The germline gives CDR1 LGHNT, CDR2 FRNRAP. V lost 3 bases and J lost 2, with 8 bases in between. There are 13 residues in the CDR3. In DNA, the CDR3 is TGTGCTAGTGGTTTACCAGACGCCTACGAGCAGTACTTC. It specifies CASGLPDAYEQYF.

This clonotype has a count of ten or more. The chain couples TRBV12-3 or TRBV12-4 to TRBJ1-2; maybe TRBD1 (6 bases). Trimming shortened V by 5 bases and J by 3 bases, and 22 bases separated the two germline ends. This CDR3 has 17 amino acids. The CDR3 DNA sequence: TGTGCCAGCAGTCCCCTTACAGGTACAGGGAAGGACTATGGCTACACCTTC. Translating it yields CASSPLTGTGKDYGYTF.

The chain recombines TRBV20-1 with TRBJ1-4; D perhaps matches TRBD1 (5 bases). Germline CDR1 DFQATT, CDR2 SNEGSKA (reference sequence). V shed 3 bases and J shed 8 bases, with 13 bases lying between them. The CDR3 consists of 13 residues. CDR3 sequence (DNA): TGCAGTGCTAGGGGAGGGGCATGGGAAAAACTGTTTTTT. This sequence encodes CSARGGAWEKLFF.

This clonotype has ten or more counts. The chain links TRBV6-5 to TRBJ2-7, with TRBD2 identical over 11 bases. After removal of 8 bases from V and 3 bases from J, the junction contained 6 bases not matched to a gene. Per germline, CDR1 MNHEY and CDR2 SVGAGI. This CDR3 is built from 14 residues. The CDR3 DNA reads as TGTGCCAGCTTCGGGACTAGCGGAGGCTACGAGCAGTACTTC. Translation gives CASFGTSGGYEQYF.

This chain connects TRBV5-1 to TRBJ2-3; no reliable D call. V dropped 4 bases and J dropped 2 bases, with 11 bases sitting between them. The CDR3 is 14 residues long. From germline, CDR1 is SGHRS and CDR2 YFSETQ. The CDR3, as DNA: TGCGCCAGCAGCCATAGGGCGAACACAGATACGCAGTATTTT. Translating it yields CASSHRANTDTQYF.

CDR3 in DNA: TGCAGTGCTAGGCCGGGAGGTGGGCGGGAGCTGTTTTTT. This sequence encodes CSARPGGGRELFF. The V gene is TRBV20-1, the J gene TRBJ2-2; 7 bases are a match to TRBD2. The CDR3 spans 13 residues. Germline CDR1 reads DFQATT; CDR2 reads SNEGSKA (reference sequence). J lost 9 bases, V lost 3 bases, and 7 bases had no gene match.

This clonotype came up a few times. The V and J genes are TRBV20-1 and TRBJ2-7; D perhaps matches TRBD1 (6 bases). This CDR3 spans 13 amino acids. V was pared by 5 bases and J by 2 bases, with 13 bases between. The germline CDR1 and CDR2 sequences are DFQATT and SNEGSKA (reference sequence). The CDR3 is CSAARTEPYEQYF. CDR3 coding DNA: TGCAGTGCTGCCAGGACAGAACCCTACGAGCAGTACTTC.

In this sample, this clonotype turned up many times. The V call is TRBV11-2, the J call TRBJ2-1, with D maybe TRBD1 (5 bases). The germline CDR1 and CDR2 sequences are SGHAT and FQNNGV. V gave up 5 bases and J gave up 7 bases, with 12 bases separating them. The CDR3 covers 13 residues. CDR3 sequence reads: CASSTTVRNEQFF. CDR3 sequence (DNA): TGTGCCAGCAGCACGACAGTCCGGAATGAGCAGTTCTTC.